The source of this T cell receptor (beta chain) is a study of human T cells and chemical hapten exposure. Time point reported: patch test 1, 2 weeks after DPC sensitization. Documented treatment: therapeutic diphenylcyclopropenone sensitization with weekly scalp DPC. Blood draws came first, before each patch test. TCRdb re-called the RACE reads through MiXCR, storing one row per CDR3 protein. The sample lists around 120,000 distinct CDR3 sequences; about an eighth were seen once. Trimming stripped 4 bases from V and 4 bases from J, with 7 bases between. Germline lookup yields CDR1 SGHRS and CDR2 YFSETQ. The length of the CDR3 is 12 residues.

V gene TRBV5-1 combines with J gene TRBJ2-3; no definite D call. The receptor's source is a man aged 18-30 years with alopecia areata. Some clones in this sample may be carry-over from other donors' samples. The sequenced sample was whole blood, obtained in connection with sensitization to the hapten diphenylcyclopropenone (DPC). CDR3 sequence: CASSGVPDTQYF. The CDR3 nucleotides are TGCGCCAGCAGCGGAGTCCCAGATACGCAGTATTTT.